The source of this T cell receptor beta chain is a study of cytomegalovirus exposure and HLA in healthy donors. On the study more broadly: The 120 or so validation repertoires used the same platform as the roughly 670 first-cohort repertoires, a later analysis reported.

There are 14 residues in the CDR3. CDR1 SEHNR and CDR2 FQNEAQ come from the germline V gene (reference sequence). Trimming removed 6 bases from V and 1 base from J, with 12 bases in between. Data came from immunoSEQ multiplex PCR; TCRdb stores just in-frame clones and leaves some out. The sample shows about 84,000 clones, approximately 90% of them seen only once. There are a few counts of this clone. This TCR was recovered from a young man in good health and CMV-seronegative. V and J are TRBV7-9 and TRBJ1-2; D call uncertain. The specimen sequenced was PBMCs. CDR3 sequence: CASRVGGLNYGYTF. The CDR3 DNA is TGTGCCAGCAGGGTAGGCGGGCTTAACTATGGCTACACCTTC.